The 9 T cell receptor beta chains presented below share a single source sample, sequenced in a study of blood T cells in healthy people across ages. Primed by a sample-barcoded 5' primer and a J-beta primer mix, a second PCR proceeded for roughly 6 to 12 cycles. TCRdb recomputed calls from the 5' RACE reads with MiXCR, one row per CDR3 protein. The sample lists fewer than 2 million distinct CDR3 sequences; about two fifths were seen once. The specimen was blood. These receptors all stem from a human donor in good health.

There are a few counts of this clonotype. The rearrangement links TRBV7-2 to TRBJ2-3, with D maybe TRBD2 (6 bases). Trimming pared 1 base from V and 3 bases from J, leaving 17 bases between. The CDR3 sequence is 17 residues long. Germline loops: CDR1 SGHTA, CDR2 FQGNSA. CDR3 in DNA: TGTGCCAGCAGCTTAGGGACTAACCCCTCGGGGACAGATACGCAGTATTTT. Translating it yields CASSLGTNPSGTDTQYF.

The V call is TRBV29-1, the J call TRBJ1-1; 12 bases are shared with TRBD1. The CDR3 loop spans 14 amino acids. V shed 6 bases and J 3 bases; nucleotides not matched to a gene: 5. Looked up from germline, CDR1 is SQVTM and CDR2 is ANQGSEA. CDR3 amino acids: CSVRDRGPDTEAFF. The CDR3 nucleotides read TGCAGCGTCCGGGACAGGGGGCCGGACACTGAAGCTTTCTTT.

The V gene is TRBV4-3, the J gene TRBJ1-1; D may be TRBD1 (5 bases). This CDR3 contains 13 residues. Germline V lookup: CDR1 LGHNA, CDR2 YSLEER. V was clipped by 2 bases and J by 10 bases, with 14 bases between them. Here the CDR3 reads CASSQTSDTGAFF. DNA of the CDR3: TGCGCCAGCAGCCAAACTTCGGATACAGGAGCTTTCTTT.

This rearrangement joins TRBV7-2 to TRBJ2-7; 7 nucleotides match TRBD1. The CDR3 runs to 15 residues. Germline trimming cut 5 bases from V and 3 bases from J; bases unmatched to any gene: 10. CDR1 is SGHTA and CDR2 is FQGNSA in the germline V gene. The CDR3 spells CASSPQGTVLYEQYF. CDR3 nucleotides: TGTGCCAGCAGCCCACAAGGGACAGTTCTCTACGAGCAGTACTTC.

J is TRBJ2-5 and V is TRBV15; TRBD2 aligns across 7 bases. The V gene's germline CDR1 is LNHNV and CDR2 YYDKDF (reference sequence). This CDR3 comprises 15 residues. The ends lost 0 bases at V and 7 bases at J; junction bases unmatched: 8. CDR3 in amino acids: CATSRDLGGDWTQYF. The DNA of the CDR3 is TGTGCCACCAGCAGAGATCTGGGGGGGGATTGGACCCAGTACTTC.

This clonotype was found many times. The chain joins TRBV3-1 to TRBJ2-7; D is uncertain. Trimming shortened V by 5 bases and J by 5 bases, and 13 bases separated the two germline ends. The CDR3 extends over 13 amino acids. The germline gives CDR1 LGHDT, CDR2 YNNKEL (reference sequence). CDR3 nucleotides: TGTGCCAGCAGCGAGACGACCCCTAACGAGCAGTACTTC. Residues: CASSETTPNEQYF.

V is TRBV3-1 and J is TRBJ2-4; a weak D match, TRBD2 (6 bases). The closer fit of TRBJ2-5 to the DNA end suggests the J call may be wrong. Germline V gives CDR1 LGHDT, CDR2 YNNKEL (reference sequence). CDR3 length: 15 amino acids. The DNA of the CDR3 is TGTGCCAGCAGCCTCCAGTTGGAGGGAAAAGAGACCCAGTACTTC. Its protein is CASSLQLEGKETQYF.

The rearrangement joins TRBV27 to TRBJ2-5; unclear D gene. The CDR3 covers 13 residues. V lost 6 bases and J lost 1, with 9 bases in between. The V gene's germline CDR1 is MNHEY and CDR2 SMNVEV (reference sequence). The CDR3 DNA reads as TGTGCCAGCAGCCCCTATGGCCAAGAGACCCAGTACTTC. Its translation is CASSPYGQETQYF.

Regarding this clonotype: One junction end does not reproduce the germline sequence, and a read error may be involved. V gene TRBV5-1 combines with J gene TRBJ2-1; D uncertain. Germline lookup yields CDR1 SGHRS and CDR2 YFSETQ. CDR3 length: 14 amino acids. Here the CDR3 reads CASGLLSRDNEQFF. CDR3 coding DNA: TGCGCCAGCGGCTTGCTAAGTAGGGACAATGAGCAGTTCTTC.